Following are 6 T cell receptor beta chains from one sample sequenced in a study of T cells in Graves' hyperthyroidism and ophthalmopathy (dated by TCRdb to the late 2010s). Library preparation employed multiplex PCR. These reads were obtained on an Illumina HiSeq 2000. Amplification of TCR beta CDR3 regions was carried out from RNA transcripts. The TCR CDR3 was subjected to a first round of RT-PCR using the HTBI primer set and the Qiagen OneStep RT-PCR kit. TCRdb reworked the public reads: Q25 trimming with fastp, MiXCR clone assembly, productive beta chains retained. One record per CDR3 amino acid sequence lists the most common genes and DNA. For this sample there are fewer than 850,000 distinct CDR3 sequences; 17% appear just once. In total, the top ten clones hold 15% to 19% of the sample. The specimen sequenced was blood. All receptors derive from a man aged 50-60 years with Graves' hyperthyroidism.

Comments on this clonotype: Relative to the germline gene, one junction end is altered; a read error may explain this. This rearrangement joins TRBV2 to TRBJ2-5; D might be TRBD1 or TRBD2, each matching 5 bases. The CDR3 is 11 amino acids. In germline, CDR1 is SNHLY, CDR2 FYNNEI. CDR3 protein: CTSTGWGSQYF. The DNA for the CDR3 is TGTACCAGCACCGGTTGGGGGTCCCAGTACTTC.

This clonotype came up many times. The rearrangement joins TRBV12-3 or TRBV12-4 to TRBJ2-7; 12 nucleotides agree with TRBD2. Trimming at V came to 2 bases and at J to 1 base, leaving 9 bases not matched to a gene. This CDR3 has 18 residues. Here the CDR3 reads CASSLLAGGPSVSYEQYF. The DNA of the CDR3 is TGTGCCAGCAGTTTACTAGCGGGAGGGCCTTCTGTATCCTACGAGCAGTACTTC.

This clonotype was recorded a few times. J is TRBJ2-5 and V is TRBV5-1; 10 nucleotides align to TRBD2. V shed 0 bases and J 3 bases; nucleotides not matched to a gene: 5. Germline CDR1 is SGHRS and CDR2 is YFSETQ. This CDR3 region has 16 residues. Here the CDR3 reads CASSLALAGVKETQYF. The DNA for the CDR3 is TGCGCCAGCAGCTTGGCCCTAGCGGGAGTCAAAGAGACCCAGTACTTC.

This clonotype was seen ten or more times. This chain links TRBV29-1 with TRBJ2-2; no firm D call. The CDR3 covers 11 residues. Trimming removed 4 bases from V and 5 bases from J, with 5 bases in between. CDR1 and CDR2 (germline): SQVTM, ANQGSEA. CDR3: CSVAQTGELFF. The CDR3 DNA follows: TGCAGCGTTGCGCAGACCGGGGAGCTGTTTTTT.

The rearrangement joins TRBV4-1 to TRBJ2-5; D is possibly TRBD2 (6 bases). The germline V gene encodes CDR1 MGHRA and CDR2 YSYEKL. Trimming removed 5 bases at V and 5 bases at J, with 21 bases between. There are 16 residues in the CDR3. CDR3 loop: CASSNVRRASAETQYF. In DNA, the CDR3 is TGCGCCAGCAGCAACGTGCGGAGGGCCTCTGCGGAGACCCAGTACTTC.

CDR3 sequence (DNA): TGCGCCAGCAGCTGGGGACTAGCGGGAGCGGTAAACAATGAGCAGTTCTTC. As protein: CASSWGLAGAVNNEQFF. The chain couples TRBV5-1 to TRBJ2-1, with 14 bases fitting TRBD2. CDR1 SGHRS and CDR2 YFSETQ come from the germline V gene. Germline trimming cut 3 bases from V and 5 bases from J; bases unmatched to any gene: 7. The CDR3 runs 17 residues.